Below, 23 T cell receptor beta chains from the same sample are listed, as sequenced in a study of type 1 regulatory T cells. No antigen has been identified for these receptors. TCRdb reprocessed the reads via MiXCR and lists one record per CDR3 protein. The table records 5,500 to 7,000 distinct CDR3 sequences, around a quarter of them present only once. Sequenced material: cultured T cells, either the whole culture or a sorted T cell fraction (not recorded which). The sample's subset: Tr1-enriched cell product generated in vitro against host alloantigens. Source of these receptors: a human donor in good health.

To note about this clonotype: It may be a read error: a sequence one base away is much more abundant. V gene TRBV23-1 combines with J gene TRBJ2-7; 8 nucleotides match TRBD2. TRBV23-1 is an ORF for which the function is uncertain. This CDR3 is built from 15 residues. V gave up 4 bases and J gave up 0 bases; unmatched junction bases: 5. CDR3 nucleotides: TGCGCCAGCAGTCTCCCCGGGACTAGCTCCTACGAGCAGTACTTC. This sequence encodes CASSLPGTSSYEQYF.

This clonotype was seen repeatedly, ten times or more. This sequence joins TRBV5-1 and TRBJ2-5, with a weak D call TRBD2 (5 bases). The CDR3 length is 14 residues. Germline values: CDR1 SGHRS, CDR2 YFSETQ. V was shortened by 4 bases and J by 7 bases, with 17 bases between the two germline ends. The CDR3: CASSPGSNYGTQYF. The CDR3 DNA reads TGCGCCAGCAGCCCGGGGTCGAACTATGGGACCCAGTACTTC. Full variable domain (rest looked up from reference TRBV5-1 and TRBJ2-5): KAGVTQTPRYLIKTRGQQVTLSCSPISGHRSVSWYQQTPGQGLQFLFEYFSETQRNKGNFPGRFSGRQFSNSRSEMNVSTLELGDSALYLCASSPGSNYGTQYFGPGTRLLVL.

This clonotype was found once. One junction end disagrees with the germline gene, perhaps due to a read error. This rearrangement joins TRBV10-3 to TRBJ2-7; D remains unclear. Germline loops: CDR1 ENHRY, CDR2 SYGVKD. This CDR3 has 13 amino acids. This chain's CDR3 is CAISATASYEQHF. Written as DNA, the CDR3 is TGTGCCATCAGTGCAACAGCATCCTACGAACAGCACTTC.

This clonotype is medium-sized. The chain recombines TRBV2 with TRBJ2-3, with 7 positions matching TRBD2. CDR1 is SNHLY, CDR2 FYNNEI, per germline. The CDR3 sequence is 14 residues long. V dropped 7 bases and J dropped 13; count of bases not matched to a gene: 17. CDR3 coding DNA: TGTGCCAGCAATCCGCTAGCGAGGATGGGGAGGGAGTATTTT. Translated, it gives CASNPLARMGREYF.

In its sample, this clonotype ranks as medium-sized. This sequence joins TRBV5-1 and TRBJ2-7; D is perhaps TRBD1 (6 bases). Trimming left V 2 bases short and J 2 bases short, with 11 bases between. Germline V lookup: CDR1 SGHRS, CDR2 YFSETQ. The CDR3 extends over 14 amino acids. CDR3 coding DNA: TGCGCCAGCAGCTTAATTCAGGGGACCTACGAGCAGTACTTC. This translates into CASSLIQGTYEQYF.

This clonotype was counted at least ten times. The chain employs TRBV19 and TRBJ2-1, with 9 bases lining up with TRBD1. Germline values: CDR1 LNHDA, CDR2 SQIVND (reference sequence). With V trimmed by 5 bases and J by 3 bases, 8 bases remained unmatched. This CDR3 is built from 16 residues. CDR3 coding DNA: TGTGCCAGTAGTGATTTCCGGGACAGGGTCTACAATGAGCAGTTCTTC. This codes for CASSDFRDRVYNEQFF.

By sample fraction, this clonotype is medium-sized. The chain links TRBV30 to TRBJ1-5, with 7 positions matching TRBD1. Per germline, CDR1 GTSNPN and CDR2 SVGIG (reference sequence). Germline trimming cut 2 bases from V and 6 bases from J; bases unmatched to any gene: 7. The CDR3 consists of 14 residues. In nucleotides, the CDR3 is TGTGCCTGGAGTATTGGAGGGGGCAGTCAGCCCCAGCATTTT. Translated, it gives CAWSIGGGSQPQHF. The whole variable domain, filled in from reference TRBV30 and TRBJ1-5, reads SQTIHQWPATLVQPVGSPLSLECTVEGTSNPNLYWYRQAAGRGLQLLFYSVGIGQISSEVPQNLSASRPQDRQFILSSKKLLLSDSGFYLCAWSIGGGSQPQHFGDGTRLSIL.

The table lists this clonotype with many counts. The chain couples TRBV5-4 to TRBJ1-1, with 8 bases that match TRBD1. This CDR3 region has 12 residues. Trimming cost V 3 bases and J 12 bases; bases outside gene matches: 7. Looked up from germline, CDR1 is SGHNT and CDR2 is YYREEE (reference sequence). CDR3 DNA sequence: TGTGCCAGCAGCTACCCTCAGGGGGCGACTTTCTTT. It specifies CASSYPQGATFF.

This clonotype has a handful of counts. This chain links TRBV7-8 with TRBJ2-5; possibly TRBD2 for D (7 bases). The CDR3 runs to 16 residues. Per the germline V gene, CDR1 is SGHVS and CDR2 is FQNEAQ. V lost 3 bases, J lost 7 bases, and 21 bases lay in between. The CDR3 DNA is TGTGCCAGCAGCTTCCAGGGGCTGGCGGGAGTAGGGACCCAGTACTTC. Amino acids: CASSFQGLAGVGTQYF.

The genes are TRBV12-3 or TRBV12-4 and TRBJ2-3, with 7 bases fitting TRBD1. The CDR3 loop spans 14 amino acids. Trimming took 6 bases from V and 7 from J; bases not matched to a gene: 10. CDR3 region: CASRETGSPNTQYF. The CDR3, as DNA: TGTGCCAGCAGGGAGACAGGGTCCCCGAATACGCAGTATTTT.

The DNA of the CDR3 is TGTGCCAGCAAGACACTAGCGGGAGGCCAAAACATTCAGTACTTC. This translates into CASKTLAGGQNIQYF. The chain carries TRBV28 and TRBJ2-4; 12 nucleotides line up with TRBD2. Germline V gene sequence: CDR1 MDHEN, CDR2 SYDVKM. Trimming removed 7 bases from V and 5 bases from J; junction bases left unmatched: 6. CDR3 length: 15 residues.

The V and J genes are TRBV30 and TRBJ2-5, with D tentatively TRBD2 (6 bases). The CDR3 is 12 amino acids. V was cut by 3 bases and J by 4 bases, with 9 bases left in between. CDR1 GTSNPN and CDR2 SVGIG come from the germline V gene (reference sequence). The CDR3 DNA sequence: TGTGCCTGGAGCCCAGCGGGAGAGACCCAGTACTTC. Translation: CAWSPAGETQYF.

This clonotype rates as medium-sized. The chain links TRBV27 to TRBJ2-7; 8 bases match TRBD2. The CDR3 is 12 amino acids. Germline CDR1 is MNHEY and CDR2 is SMNVEV (reference sequence). The trim removed 8 bases at V and 4 bases at J, leaving 4 bases unmatched. As DNA, the CDR3 is TGTGCCAGCGGTACGGGGGGGTACGAGCAGTACTTC. This codes for CASGTGGYEQYF.

Relative to its sample, this clonotype is medium-sized. V and J are TRBV12-3 or TRBV12-4 and TRBJ2-1, with D possibly being TRBD2 (5 bases). This CDR3 is built from 14 residues. V was pared by 7 bases and J by 5 bases, with 15 bases between. In DNA form, the CDR3 reads TGTGCCAGCACTAGGGAGTGGGGAGACAATGAGCAGTTCTTC. Translation: CASTREWGDNEQFF.

There are many counts of this clonotype. The CDR3 nucleotides read TGTGCCAGCAGCTTAGCCGGGGGGCGGGAGACCCAGTACTTC. Protein: CASSLAGGRETQYF. This chain connects TRBV7-8 to TRBJ2-5; tentative D call: TRBD2 (7 bases). V gave up 0 bases and J gave up 5 bases, with 10 bases separating them. This CDR3 region has 14 residues. Germline V gives CDR1 SGHVS, CDR2 FQNEAQ. The variable domain in full, completed from reference TRBV7-8 and TRBJ2-5, reads GAGVSQSPRYKVAKRGQDVALRCDPISGHVSLFWYQQALGQGPEFLTYFQNEAQLDKSGLPSDRFFAERPEGSVSTLKIQRTQQEDSAVYLCASSLAGGRETQYFGPGTRLLVL.

There are many counts of this clonotype. The rearrangement joins TRBV7-3 to TRBJ2-5; the D gene is possibly TRBD1 (6 bases). The V end was cut by 4 bases, the J end by 4 bases, with 10 bases between. The CDR3 contains 13 residues. Germline V lookup: CDR1 SGHTA, CDR2 FQGTGA. CDR3 amino acids: CASSYRGGETQYF. As DNA, the CDR3 is TGTGCCAGCAGCTACCGAGGGGGAGAGACCCAGTACTTC.

This clonotype is medium-sized (0.01 to 0.1%) by share. The chain links TRBV12-3 or TRBV12-4 to TRBJ2-1, with TRBD1 identical over 11 bases. The V segment lost 11 bases and the J segment 3 bases; nucleotides outside the gene matches: 6. CDR3 length: 14 amino acids. CDR3 sequence: CAGGQGAGYNEQFF. Here the CDR3 DNA reads TGTGCCGGAGGACAGGGGGCGGGCTACAATGAGCAGTTCTTC.

This clonotype was counted at least ten times. The chain is built from TRBV5-1 and TRBJ2-3; TRBD1 aligns across 11 bases. Germline V gene sequence: CDR1 SGHRS, CDR2 YFSETQ. The CDR3 is made up of 14 amino acids. With V trimmed by 4 bases and J by 4 bases, 2 bases remained unmatched. CDR3 in amino acids: CASSMGQGADTQYF. The CDR3 DNA reads TGCGCCAGCAGCATGGGACAGGGGGCAGATACGCAGTATTTT.

This chain connects TRBV7-2 to TRBJ2-3; possibly TRBD1 or TRBD2 for D (5 bases each). Germline assignment: CDR1 SGHTA and CDR2 FQGNSA. The CDR3 is 14 amino acids. V was shortened by 2 bases and J by 6 bases, with 12 bases between the two germline ends. CDR3 bases: TGTGCCAGCAGCTTATACGGGACGGTGGATACGCAGTATTTT. Residues: CASSLYGTVDTQYF.

By share of the sample, this clonotype is medium-sized. The chain couples TRBV6-2 or TRBV6-3 to TRBJ2-1, with 7 positions matching TRBD2. Germline values: CDR1 MNHEY, CDR2 SVGEGT. V trimming: 0 bases; J trimming: 0 bases; junction bases outside the gene matches: 8. The CDR3 loop spans 18 amino acids. Here the CDR3 reads CASSYSNVRGSSYNEQFF. The CDR3 bases are TGTGCCAGCAGTTACTCGAACGTTCGCGGGAGCTCCTACAATGAGCAGTTCTTC.

The sample holds many counts of this clonotype. CDR3 region: CSADNRRGSGYTF. The CDR3 DNA is TGCAGTGCCGATAATCGCAGGGGATCTGGCTACACCTTC. The chain carries TRBV20-1 and TRBJ1-2; D perhaps matches TRBD1 (6 bases). Germline CDR1 reads DFQATT; CDR2 reads SNEGSKA (reference sequence). V lost 6 bases and J lost 7, with 18 bases in between. This CDR3 has 13 residues.

By share, this clonotype ranks as medium-sized. This chain links TRBV28 with TRBJ2-2; maybe TRBD2 (6 bases). Germline V gives CDR1 MDHEN, CDR2 SYDVKM. CDR3 size: 15 residues. Trimming took 1 base from V and 4 from J, leaving 10 bases between them. The CDR3 region has the DNA TGTGCCAGCAGTTTATCGGGGGAACCCACCGGGGAGCTGTTTTTT. Protein product: CASSLSGEPTGELFF.

This clonotype is termed medium-sized. The rearrangement uses TRBV7-2 and TRBJ2-5; TRBD2 aligns across 7 bases. Unmatched junction bases numbered 10, after V lost 1 base and J lost 5 bases. Looked up from germline, CDR1 is SGHTA and CDR2 is FQGNSA. CDR3 length equals 16 residues. CDR3 loop: CASSLGDYNYRETQYF. CDR3 DNA sequence: TGTGCCAGCAGCTTAGGGGACTACAATTATCGGGAGACCCAGTACTTC.